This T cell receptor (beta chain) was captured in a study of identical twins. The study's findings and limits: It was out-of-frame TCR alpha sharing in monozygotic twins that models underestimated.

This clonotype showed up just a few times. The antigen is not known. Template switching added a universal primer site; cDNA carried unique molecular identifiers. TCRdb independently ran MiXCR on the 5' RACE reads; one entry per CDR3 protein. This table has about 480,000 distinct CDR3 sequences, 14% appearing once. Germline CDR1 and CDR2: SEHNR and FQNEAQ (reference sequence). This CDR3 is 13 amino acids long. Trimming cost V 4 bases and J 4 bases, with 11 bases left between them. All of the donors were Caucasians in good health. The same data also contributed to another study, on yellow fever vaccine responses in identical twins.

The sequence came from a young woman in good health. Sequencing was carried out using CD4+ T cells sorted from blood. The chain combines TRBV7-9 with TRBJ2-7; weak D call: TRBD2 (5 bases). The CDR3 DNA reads TGTGCCAGCAGCTCACTAGGCGCTTACGAGCAGTACTTC. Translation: CASSSLGAYEQYF.